This T cell receptor (beta chain) was documented in a study of OX40 agonist ivuxolimab in advanced cancers. Study findings and constraints: The study observed clonal expansion of CD4+ and CD8+ blood T cells by week 6 at 0.1 to 3.0 mg/kg. Low clonal expansion, among the lowest seen, marked partial responders at 0.1-3.0 mg/kg.

The method was immunoSEQ multiplex PCR; TCRdb's version includes in-frame clones alone and lacks a portion of them. Of 65,000 to 70,000 clones in the sample, 80% to 90% were seen once. The CDR3 is 13 residues long. Germline CDR1 SGDLS, CDR2 YYNGEE. V was shortened by 0 bases and J by 9 bases, with 12 bases between the two germline ends. Note on this clone: Antigen specificity is unknown.

Sampling times: baseline, cycle 4 day 1, cycle 7 day 1. This clonotype was obtained from an adult with an advanced solid tumor such as melanoma, head and neck, liver or kidney cancer. J is TRBJ2-5 and V is TRBV9, with D possibly matching TRBD1 (6 bases). Sequences were derived from CD4+ or CD8+ T cells sorted from blood, sampled in a trial of the OX40 agonist ivuxolimab. As DNA, the CDR3 is TGTGCCAGCAGCGTAGGAGGGGGTTCGCCCCAGTACTTC. Protein product: CASSVGGGSPQYF.